Listed below are T cell receptor beta chains from one sample, sequenced in a study of cytomegalovirus exposure and HLA in healthy donors. This table comes from immunoSEQ multiplex PCR, and its TCRdb copy is limited to in-frame clones, with some not included. The sample includes approximately 120,000 clones, more than 15% of them seen just once. Sequencing input: PBMCs. The receptors come from a female donor in good health and CMV-seropositive. CDR3s include the opening cysteine and the closing phenylalanine or tryptophan. Size is stated for part of the rows, as once, few or many counts, or as a class when the clone is expanded.

j_call v_call clone_size cdr3_aa
TRBJ2-3 TRBV7-2 . CASSLMGATDTQYF
TRBJ2-7 TRBV21-1 . CASSEYRTETNEQYF
TRBJ1-1 TRBV29-1 . CSVLTEINTEAFF
TRBJ2-1 TRBV7-2 . CATKEGVYNEQFF
TRBJ2-2 TRBV6-5 few CASSYNPSGELFF
TRBJ2-5 TRBV28 . CASSLVGEGQWGETQYF
TRBJ1-1 TRBV10-3 few CAIREGGGDTEAFF
TRBJ2-7 TRBV5-1 few CASSLTSGSYEQYF
TRBJ2-5 TRBV10-3 . CAISPGLAGGQETQYF
TRBJ2-7 TRBV28 few CASSFSGLAGSLEYF
TRBJ2-7 TRBV10-3 few CAISTEVGTSVYEQYF
TRBJ2-7 TRBV19 few CASSSTSSGTSGLYYEQYF
TRBJ2-7 TRBV5-6 few CASSLLAGTYEQYF
TRBJ2-2 TRBV5-1 . CASSSQGPTGELFF
TRBJ2-1 TRBV29-1 . CSVEFGQGDSYNEQFF